This TCR beta chain was identified during a study of breast tumors, draining lymph nodes, adjacent tissues. Study findings and constraints: Tumor T cell lymph node origin was a supported hypothesis, not proven. Tumor repertoires ranked between lymph nodes and nontumor tissue in diversity, with V and J gene preferences. Data fit most tumor T cells coming from lymph node, expanding in tumor. Compared with basal-like, luminal-like tumors shared significantly more repertoire with nontumor tissue.

This clonotype was observed at least ten times. Antigen specificity is unknown. Each CDR3 protein is one row after TCRdb ran MiXCR on the multiplex PCR reads. This sample has just over 30,000 distinct CDR3 sequences, with 63% found just once. The V segment lost 6 bases and the J segment 0 bases; nucleotides outside the gene matches: 1. The CDR3 has 16 amino acids. The germline V gene encodes CDR1 SEHNR and CDR2 FQNEAQ (reference sequence). The receptor's source is a female donor with breast cancer. Some clones in this sample may be carry-over from other donors' samples. The sample comprised breast tumor tissue. This sequence joins TRBV7-9 and TRBJ2-2; 13 nucleotides agree with TRBD2. The CDR3 loop is CASSTSGRANTGELFF. The CDR3 region has the DNA TGTGCCAGCAGTACTAGCGGGAGGGCGAACACCGGGGAGCTGTTTTTT. Based on the CDR3 plus reference TRBV7-9 and TRBJ2-2, the full variable domain is DTGVSQNPRHKITKRGQNVTFRCDPISEHNRLYWYRQTLGQGPEFLTYFQNEAQLEKSRLLSDRFSAERPKGSFSTLEIQRTEQGDSAMYLCASSTSGRANTGELFFGEGSRLTVL.